These 26 T cell receptor beta chains were all obtained from the same sample, sequenced in a study of T cells after posttransplantation cyclophosphamide. Assay: immunoSEQ multiplex PCR; the TCRdb copy retains only in-frame clones and omits some. The sample is made up of roughly 26,000 clones, none counted only once. Sequenced input: PBMCs. All receptors come from a man aged 50 or older in good health, CMV-negative, and a related stem cell transplant donor.

This clone was counted many times. The genes are TRBV6-5 and TRBJ2-1; a weak D match, TRBD2 (5 bases). The CDR3 is made up of 15 amino acids. In germline, CDR1 is MNHEY, CDR2 SVGAGI. Trimming removed 2 bases from V and 6 bases from J, with 14 bases in between. CDR3 protein: CASSYDSRVPNEQFF. The DNA for the CDR3 is TGTGCCAGCAGTTACGACTCGAGGGTCCCCAATGAGCAGTTCTTC.

This clone appeared many times. V gene TRBV5-1 combines with J gene TRBJ2-1; 8 nucleotides agree with TRBD1. This CDR3 region has 15 residues. CDR1 SGHRS and CDR2 YFSETQ come from the germline V gene. V shed 0 bases, J shed 9 bases, and the junction held 8 bases outside the gene matches. As DNA, the CDR3 is TGCGCCAGCAGCTTGGTGCCAGGGGGCGAGGGTGAGCAGTTCTTC. Its protein is CASSLVPGGEGEQFF. Complete variable domain (other parts from reference TRBV5-1 and TRBJ2-1): KAGVTQTPRYLIKTRGQQVTLSCSPISGHRSVSWYQQTPGQGLQFLFEYFSETQRNKGNFPGRFSGRQFSNSRSEMNVSTLELGDSALYLCASSLVPGGEGEQFFGPGTRLTVL.

This clone was counted at least ten times. The chain uses TRBV6-6 and TRBJ2-7; 8 bases align to TRBD2. The V segment lost 2 bases and the J segment 0 bases; nucleotides outside the gene matches: 3. The CDR3 is 15 amino acids. Germline CDR1 and CDR2: MNHNY and SVGAGI (reference sequence). DNA of the CDR3: TGTGCCAGCAGTTACACAGCGGGGGTCTCCTACGAGCAGTACTTC. The encoded protein is CASSYTAGVSYEQYF.

This clone came up many times. J is TRBJ2-3 and V is TRBV10-3; TRBD2 matches at 7 bases. Germline CDR1 is ENHRY and CDR2 is SYGVKD. The CDR3 extends over 15 amino acids. V shed 4 bases and J 5 bases; nucleotides not matched to a gene: 9. DNA of the CDR3: TGTGCCATCAGTGGGGCTCTTGCGGGGGTAGATACGCAGTATTTT. Translated: CAISGALAGVDTQYF.

This clone was counted at least ten times. V gene TRBV27 combines with J gene TRBJ1-2; TRBD1 aligns across 9 bases. The germline V gene encodes CDR1 MNHEY and CDR2 SMNVEV (reference sequence). The CDR3 runs 16 residues. The trim removed 3 bases at V and 6 bases at J, leaving 11 bases unmatched. Written as DNA, the CDR3 is TGTGCCAGCAGTTTGATAGGAACAGGGGGCGCGAATGGCTACACCTTC. Translated: CASSLIGTGGANGYTF.

There are many counts of this clone. The chain joins TRBV28 to TRBJ2-7; TRBD1 matches 9 bases. CDR3 length equals 15 residues. Unmatched junction bases numbered 11, after V lost 6 bases and J lost 5 bases. Germline V gene sequence: CDR1 MDHEN, CDR2 SYDVKM. CDR3: CASRPYNRGQDEQYF. The CDR3 bases are TGTGCCAGCAGACCTTACAACAGGGGGCAGGACGAGCAGTACTTC.

In this sample, this clone turned up many times. The chain uses TRBV7-9 and TRBJ2-5, with 7 bases lining up with TRBD2. Trimming cost V 10 bases and J 3 bases; bases outside gene matches: 14. Germline assignment: CDR1 SEHNR and CDR2 FQNEAQ (reference sequence). The CDR3 is 15 amino acids. The DNA for the CDR3 is TGTGCCATCTTATACCTCGGACTAGAAAAAGAGACCCAGTACTTC. Its translation is CAILYLGLEKETQYF.

Many counts were recorded for this clone. The chain carries TRBV5-4 and TRBJ1-2; the D gene is possibly TRBD1 (5 bases). This CDR3 has 12 amino acids. Germline CDR1 reads SGHNT; CDR2 reads YYREEE (reference sequence). V was clipped by 4 bases and J by 2 bases, with 6 bases between them. CDR3 DNA sequence: TGTGCCAGCAGCCCAGGGAACTATGGCTACACCTTC. Amino acid sequence: CASSPGNYGYTF. Full variable domain (remainder filled in from reference TRBV5-4 and TRBJ1-2): ETGVTQSPTHLIKTRGQQVTLRCSSQSGHNTVSWYQQALGQGPQFIFQYYREEENGRGNFPPRFSGLQFPNYSSELNVNALELDDSALYLCASSPGNYGYTFGSGTRLTVV.

This clone was picked up many times. The chain joins TRBV28 to TRBJ2-1; 7 positions agree with TRBD2. CDR1 is MDHEN, CDR2 SYDVKM, per germline. The CDR3 is 16 residues long. V shed 2 bases and J 2 bases; nucleotides not matched to a gene: 6. CDR3 sequence (DNA): TGTGCCAGCAGTTTAAACCGGGGGAGGGCCTACAATGAGCAGTTCTTC. This gives the protein CASSLNRGRAYNEQFF.

This clone was counted many times. The CDR3 DNA sequence: TGTGCCTGGAGTGGGGCTAATGGGCAGCCCCAGCATTTT. Its translation: CAWSGANGQPQHF. The chain carries TRBV30 and TRBJ1-5; D is unresolved. Germline V gene lookup returns CDR1 GTSNPN and CDR2 SVGIG (reference sequence). V was shortened by 1 base and J by 7 bases, with 11 bases between the two germline ends. This CDR3 comprises 13 residues.

Ten or more counts support this clone. The V gene is TRBV7-9, the J gene TRBJ2-7, with TRBD1 matching over 9 bases. Trimming cost V 5 bases and J 4 bases; bases outside gene matches: 3. Germline values: CDR1 SEHNR, CDR2 FQNEAQ (reference sequence). The CDR3 covers 13 residues. CDR3 residues: CASSRGQGYEQYF. The CDR3 region has the DNA TGTGCCAGCAGCAGAGGACAGGGGTACGAGCAGTACTTC.

This clone turned up a few times. CDR3 nucleotides: TGTAACGCCGGAGGGACCTATAATTCACCCCTCCACTTT. Protein: CNAGGTYNSPLHF. The chain is built from TRBV6-5 and TRBJ1-6, with unresolved D. Germline-derived CDR1 and CDR2 are MNHEY and SVGAGI. The CDR3 contains 13 residues.

This clone was picked up many times. The rearrangement uses TRBV10-3 and TRBJ2-5; 11 bases map to TRBD1. The CDR3 extends over 14 amino acids. V dropped 4 bases and J dropped 4; count of bases not matched to a gene: 2. From germline, CDR1 is ENHRY and CDR2 SYGVKD. Here the CDR3 reads CAISGGTGGETQYF. CDR3 bases: TGTGCCATCAGTGGTGGGACAGGGGGAGAGACCCAGTACTTC.

This clone was seen many times. The chain links TRBV5-8 to TRBJ1-4, with TRBD1 matching 8 bases. The CDR3 is 15 amino acids. Germline V gene lookup returns CDR1 SGHTS and CDR2 YDEGEE. V lost 5 bases to trimming and J lost 7 bases; unmatched junction nucleotides: 10. In DNA form, the CDR3 reads TGTGCCAGCAGTTTTACAGGGGGTCGTGGTGAAAAACTGTTTTTT. Its protein product is CASSFTGGRGEKLFF.

This clone was seen ten or more times. V and J are TRBV6-4 and TRBJ2-1, with TRBD2 matching over 15 bases. The CDR3 totals 18 residues. The ends lost 6 bases at V and 6 bases at J; junction bases unmatched: 12. The germline CDR1 and CDR2 sequences are MRHNA and SNTAGT. The CDR3 bases are TGTGCCAGCAGCCAGGGACTAGCGGGAGGAGCTGATGGCAATGAGCAGTTCTTC. Amino acid sequence: CASSQGLAGGADGNEQFF.

This clone was observed at least ten times. The rearrangement joins TRBV5-1 to TRBJ1-1, with D possibly TRBD1 on 5 matching bases. The CDR3 totals 16 residues. With 0 bases removed from V and 0 bases from J, the gap between germline ends came to 12 bases. Looked up from germline, CDR1 is SGHRS and CDR2 is YFSETQ. DNA for the CDR3: TGCGCCAGCAGCTTGGGGCAGGGAGGGATGAACACTGAAGCTTTCTTT. It encodes CASSLGQGGMNTEAFF. The entire variable domain, with the rest obtained from reference TRBV5-1 and TRBJ1-1, is as follows: KAGVTQTPRYLIKTRGQQVTLSCSPISGHRSVSWYQQTPGQGLQFLFEYFSETQRNKGNFPGRFSGRQFSNSRSEMNVSTLELGDSALYLCASSLGQGGMNTEAFFGQGTRLTVV.

This clone has a count of ten or more. V is TRBV27 and J is TRBJ1-1; unclear D gene. Deletions cut 10 bases from V and 1 base from J, with 19 bases between. The CDR3 has 15 amino acids. CDR1 is MNHEY and CDR2 is SMNVEV in the germline V gene (reference sequence). The CDR3: CAIRPNTAGNTEAFF. The DNA of the CDR3 is TGTGCCATCCGCCCAAATACGGCGGGGAACACTGAAGCTTTCTTT.

Ten or more counts support this clone. The chain joins TRBV5-6 to TRBJ2-6; D uncertain. The germline V gene has CDR1 SGHDT and CDR2 YYEEEE. The CDR3 contains 17 residues. With 2 bases removed from V and 0 bases from J, the gap between germline ends came to 12 bases. The DNA of the CDR3 is TGTGCCAGCAGCTTTGGGCTTCCCGGCTCTGGGGCCAACGTCCTGACTTTC. It translates to CASSFGLPGSGANVLTF.

This clone was observed at least ten times. This sequence joins TRBV1 and TRBJ2-7; the table's TRBD2 call for D was not verified on the DNA. TRBV1 is recorded as a pseudogene. The CDR3 length is 22 residues. In DNA, the CDR3 is TGCACCAGCAGCCACCGCCTAGCGGGGAGGACAGAGAAAGGAGTCAATTCAGGCGAGCAGTACTTC. Amino acid sequence: CTSSHRLAGRTEKGVNSGEQYF.

In this sample, this clone turned up many times. The chain combines TRBV9 with TRBJ2-7, with 7 bases identical to TRBD2. CDR3 length equals 16 residues. Germline lookup yields CDR1 SGDLS and CDR2 YYNGEE. V was pared by 0 bases and J by 2 bases, with 8 bases of the junction left unmatched. The CDR3, as DNA: TGTGCCAGCAGCGTAGCCCCCGGACTAGGTACCTACGAGCAGTACTTC. Its protein is CASSVAPGLGTYEQYF.

This clone was recorded at least ten times. The chain is built from TRBV7-8 and TRBJ2-5; D possibly corresponds to TRBD1 (6 bases). V dropped 4 bases and J dropped 3 bases, with 21 bases sitting between them. CDR3 length: 17 amino acids. The V gene's germline CDR1 is SGHVS and CDR2 FQNEAQ. The CDR3 DNA follows: TGTGCCAGCAGCTGGGGATGGATCAGGGGTGAGAAAGAGACCCAGTACTTC. Its protein is CASSWGWIRGEKETQYF.

This clone was recorded at least ten times. V and J are TRBV5-1 and TRBJ2-6, with D possibly matching TRBD1 (6 bases). Germline loops: CDR1 SGHRS, CDR2 YFSETQ. This CDR3 has 18 residues. V shed 4 bases and J shed 4 bases, with 21 bases lying between them. CDR3 residues: CASSGYPSDSSGANVLTF. The DNA of the CDR3 is TGCGCCAGCAGCGGTTACCCTTCGGACAGCTCCGGGGCCAACGTCCTGACTTTC. Full variable domain (rest looked up from reference TRBV5-1 and TRBJ2-6): KAGVTQTPRYLIKTRGQQVTLSCSPISGHRSVSWYQQTPGQGLQFLFEYFSETQRNKGNFPGRFSGRQFSNSRSEMNVSTLELGDSALYLCASSGYPSDSSGANVLTFGAGSRLTVL.

This clone has at least ten counts. The J gene is TRBJ1-3, the V gene TRBV5-1, with D possibly being TRBD1 (6 bases). The germline V gene has CDR1 SGHRS and CDR2 YFSETQ. This CDR3 has 15 amino acids. The V end lost 1 base, the J end lost 4 bases, and 12 bases lay between the germline ends. The CDR3 region has the DNA TGCGCCAGCAGCTTGTTCGAAACAGGGGGAAACACCATATATTTT. Translation: CASSLFETGGNTIYF.

This clone was observed at least ten times. The rearrangement links TRBV9 to TRBJ2-2; tentative D call: TRBD1 (6 bases). V lost 3 bases, J lost 1 base, and 7 bases lay in between. The CDR3 totals 14 residues. Germline V gene data show CDR1 as SGDLS and CDR2 as YYNGEE. CDR3 DNA: TGTGCCAGCAGCGAGACAGGGAACACCGGGGAGCTGTTTTTT. Amino acid sequence: CASSETGNTGELFF.

Many counts were recorded for this clone. This rearrangement joins TRBV28 to TRBJ2-3; D is possibly TRBD2 (5 bases). Germline V lookup: CDR1 MDHEN, CDR2 SYDVKM. The CDR3 extends over 11 amino acids. Trimming stripped 4 bases from V and 8 bases from J, with 7 bases between. CDR3 loop: CASSSLGTQYF. DNA for the CDR3: TGTGCCAGCAGTTCACTAGGTACGCAGTATTTT.

This clone was detected many times. V gene TRBV28 combines with J gene TRBJ1-3; D ambiguous. In germline, CDR1 is MDHEN, CDR2 SYDVKM. Between the trimmed V and J ends, which lost 1 base and 0 bases, there was a span of 13 bases. CDR3 length: 17 residues. CDR3 DNA sequence: TGTGCCAGCAGTTTATACAGTCCGACGTCCTCTGGAAACACCATATATTTT. It specifies CASSLYSPTSSGNTIYF.